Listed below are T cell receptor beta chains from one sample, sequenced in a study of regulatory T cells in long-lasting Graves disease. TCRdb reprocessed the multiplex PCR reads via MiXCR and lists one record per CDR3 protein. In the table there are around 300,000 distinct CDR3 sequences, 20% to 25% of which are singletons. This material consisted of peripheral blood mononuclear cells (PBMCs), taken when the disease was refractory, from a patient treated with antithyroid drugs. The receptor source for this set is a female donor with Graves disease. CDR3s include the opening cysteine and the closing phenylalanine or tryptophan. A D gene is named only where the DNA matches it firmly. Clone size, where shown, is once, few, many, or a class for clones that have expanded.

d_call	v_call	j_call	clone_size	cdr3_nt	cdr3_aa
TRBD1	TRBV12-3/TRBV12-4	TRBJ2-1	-	TGTGCCAGCAGTACCTATTCGGGACAGGGGGACAATGAGCAGTTCTTC	CASSTYSGQGDNEQFF
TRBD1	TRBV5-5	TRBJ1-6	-	TGTGCCAGCAGCTTGGAAGGGGGCGATTATAATTCACCCCTCCACTTT	CASSLEGGDYNSPLHF
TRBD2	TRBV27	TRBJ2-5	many	TGTGCCAGCAGTCCCCTCGCGGGAGGGCCGGAAGAGACCCAGTACTTC	CASSPLAGGPEETQYF
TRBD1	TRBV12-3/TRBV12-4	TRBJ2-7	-	TGTGCCAGCAGTCACCGGGACAGGGCCCACGAGCAGTACTTC	CASSHRDRAHEQYF
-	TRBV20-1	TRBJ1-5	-	TGCAGTGCTAGTTGGTCCCTTTATAGCAATCAGCCCCAGCATTTT	CSASWSLYSNQPQHF
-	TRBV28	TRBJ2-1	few	TGTGCCAGCAGTTTATGGCGCGTCAATGAGCAGTTCTTC	CASSLWRVNEQFF
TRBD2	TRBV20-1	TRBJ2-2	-	TGCAGTGTTCCTAGCGGGAGACGGACCGGGGAGCTGTTTTTT	CSVPSGRRTGELFF
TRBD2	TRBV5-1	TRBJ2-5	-	TGCGCCAGCAGCTTGGCCAATCTAGCGGGAGAAGAGACCCAGTACTTC	CASSLANLAGEETQYF
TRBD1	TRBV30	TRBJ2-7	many	TGTGCCTCCACCCGGGACAGGGGAGCCGAGCAGTACTTC	CASTRDRGAEQYF
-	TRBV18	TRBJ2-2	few	TGTGCCAGCTCACCACCGAGGGATACCGGGGAGCTGTTTTTT	CASSPPRDTGELFF
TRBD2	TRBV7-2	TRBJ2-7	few	TGTGCCAGCAGCTTAGAGGGTAGCGGGAAAAGGAACGAGCAGTACTTC	CASSLEGSGKRNEQYF
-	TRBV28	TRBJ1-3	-	TGTGCCAGCATCTCTTTTTCGGGGGGCCCGGGAAACACCATATATTTT	CASISFSGGPGNTIYF
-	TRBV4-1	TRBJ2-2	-	TGCGCCAGCAGCCAAGGCAAGGTGGTAAACACCGGGGAGCTGTTTTTT	CASSQGKVVNTGELFF
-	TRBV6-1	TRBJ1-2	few	TGTGCCAGCAGTGAGAGGACGCACTATGGCTACACCTTC	CASSERTHYGYTF
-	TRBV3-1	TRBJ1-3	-	TGTGCCAGCAGCCAACGGGAGGCTGGAAACACCATATATTTT	CASSQREAGNTIYF
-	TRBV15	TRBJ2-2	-	TGTGCCACCAGCAGAGATGCTGATTCCGGACAGCACGGGGAGCTGTTTTTT	CATSRDADSGQHGELFF
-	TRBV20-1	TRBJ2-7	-	TGCAGTGCTACCTCGCAGGACGGAGGGTACGAGCAGTACTTC	CSATSQDGGYEQYF